The 12 T cell receptor beta chains in this list originate from one sample, sequenced in a study of T cell clonality in common variable immunodeficiency. Profiled with immunoSEQ multiplex PCR; TCRdb holds only in-frame clones, not every one. The repertoire has under 60,000 clones, none seen only once; the ten largest take 3% to 3.5%. The sample consisted of peripheral blood mononuclear cells. These receptors all come from a person aged 18 to 75 in good health.

This clone occurred many times. The read stops 3 residues short of the end of the CDR3; the missing end is completed from the germline J gene. The chain combines TRBV10-3 with TRBJ2-4, with D maybe TRBD1 (5 bases). Between the trimmed V and J ends, which lost 4 bases and 7 bases, there was a span of 17 bases. CDR1 is ENHRY, CDR2 SYGVKD, per germline. This CDR3 contains 15 residues. Partial CDR3 DNA: TGTGCCATCAGTGCTAAAAAGGACAAGTTTAACATT. Encoded protein: CAISAKKDKFNI. The complete CDR3 protein is CAISAKKDKFNIQYF.

This clone was detected many times. Read sequence stops 3 residues before the CDR3 end, and the germline J gene provides the missing end. The V gene is TRBV4-1, the J gene TRBJ2-2, with 10 bases matching TRBD2. The V gene's germline CDR1 is MGHRA and CDR2 YSYEKL. The CDR3 spans 18 residues. Trimming took 0 bases from V and 5 from J; bases not matched to a gene: 9. Incomplete CDR3 DNA: TGCGCCAGCAGCCAAGATCAGCGGGAGGGCCGTAGAACCGGGGAG. Its translation: CASSQDQREGRRTGE. The complete CDR3 protein is CASSQDQREGRRTGELFF.

This clone was seen repeatedly, ten times or more. With the read ending 3 residues before the CDR3 end, the germline J gene is used to fill in that end. The chain couples TRBV18 to TRBJ2-1; TRBD2 aligns across 7 bases. The length of the CDR3 is 13 residues. The germline V gene has CDR1 KGHSH and CDR2 LQKENI. Trimming cost V 6 bases and J 3 bases; bases outside gene matches: 2. The CDR3 is CASSLADYNEQFF. CDR3 DNA (partial): TGTGCCAGCTCCCTAGCGGACTACAATGAG.

At least ten counts were recorded for this clone. The CDR3 goes on 3 residues after the read ends, and that part is filled in from the germline J gene. This chain links TRBV4-1 with TRBJ2-7; D possibly corresponds to TRBD2 (5 bases). V dropped 5 bases and J dropped 0 bases, with 14 bases sitting between them. The CDR3 covers 15 residues. Germline V gene data show CDR1 as MGHRA and CDR2 as YSYEKL. This chain's CDR3 is CASSSRFRGSYEQYF. The part of the CDR3 DNA that was read is TGCGCCAGCAGCTCCCGTTTTCGGGGCTCCTACGAG.

The table lists this clone with a few counts. This sequence is one base from a far larger clone and is likely a read error. The CDR3 is cut off 3 residues early in the read; its end comes from the germline J gene. The genes are TRBV7-9 and TRBJ1-6; D is unclear. Germline-derived CDR1 and CDR2 are SEHNR and FQNEAQ (reference sequence). This CDR3 region has 14 residues. CDR3 loop: CARSLGRDNSPLHF. CDR3 bases read: TGTGCCCGCAGCTTAGGGAGGGATAATTCACCC.

In this sample, this clone turned up many times. The CDR3 goes on 3 residues after the read ends, and that part is filled in from the germline J gene. The gene calls are TRBV18 and TRBJ1-1; D uncertain. The germline CDR1 and CDR2 sequences are KGHSH and LQKENI. CDR3 size: 15 residues. V was pared by 2 bases and J by 7 bases, with 17 bases between. The CDR3 sequence: CASSPGRLGPNEAFF. CDR3 bases read: TGTGCCAGCTCACCAGGTCGGCTAGGCCCTAATGAA.

This clone showed up many times. The read terminates 3 residues before the CDR3 end, so the remaining end is supplied by the germline J gene. The V and J genes are TRBV10-3 and TRBJ2-7; 13 bases are a match to TRBD2. CDR1 and CDR2 from the germline V gene are ENHRY and SYGVKD. J was trimmed by 4 bases and V by 6 bases; bases with no gene match: 6. This CDR3 is 15 amino acids long. The CDR3 sequence: CAIRGGLAGAYEQYF. CDR3 DNA, as far as it was read: TGTGCCATCAGGGGAGGACTAGCGGGAGCATACGAG.

In this sample, this clone turned up a few times. At one end, the junction sequence differs from germline, possibly due to a read error. The observed sequence ends 3 residues before the CDR3 terminus, with the missing tail filled in from the germline J gene. Within the sample, other DNA sequences also encode this same CDR3. V gene TRBV18 combines with J gene TRBJ1-3; 9 bases match TRBD1. Germline V lookup: CDR1 KGHSH, CDR2 LQKENI. The CDR3 spans 16 residues. The sequenced part of the CDR3 DNA is TGTGCCAGCTCACCACCGGCACAGGGGGCTGGAAACACA. This sequence encodes CASSPPAQGAGNT. The entire CDR3 reads CASSPPAQGAGNTIYF. The whole variable domain, filled in from reference TRBV18 and TRBJ1-3, reads NAGVMQNPRHLVRRRGQEARLRCSPMKGHSHVYWYRQLPEEGLKFMVYLQKENIIDESGMPKERFSAEFPKEGPSILRIQQVVRGDSAAYFCASSPPAQGAGNTIYFGEGSWLTVV.

This clone was recorded at least ten times. The read comes to an end 3 residues before the CDR3 does, leaving the germline J gene to fill in the end. The V and J genes are TRBV30 and TRBJ2-1; 7 bases map to TRBD1. Germline V gene sequence: CDR1 GTSNPN, CDR2 SVGIG (reference sequence). Unmatched junction bases numbered 8, after V lost 3 bases and J lost 9 bases. The CDR3 has 13 amino acids. The CDR3 protein is CAWRGRGSSEQFF. The CDR3 DNA, read in part, is TGTGCCTGGAGGGGCAGGGGGTCTAGTGAG.

The sample holds many counts of this clone. The sequence runs out 3 residues before the end of the CDR3; the remainder is reconstructed from the germline J gene. This sequence joins TRBV20-1 and TRBJ2-5; 11 bases are shared with TRBD2. Germline V gene data show CDR1 as DFQATT and CDR2 as SNEGSKA (reference sequence). V lost 6 bases and J lost 3; bases outside the gene matches: 9. The CDR3 runs 15 residues. Here the CDR3 reads CSAALAGGGKETQYF. The sequenced CDR3 bases are TGCAGTGCAGCTCTAGCGGGAGGAGGTAAAGAGACC.

The sample holds many counts of this clone. Read sequence stops 3 residues before the CDR3 end, and the germline J gene provides the missing end. The chain recombines TRBV11-2 with TRBJ1-1; D is ambiguous. CDR1 and CDR2 (germline): SGHAT, FQNNGV. The ends were cut back, 1 base at V and 0 bases at J, with 6 bases in the middle. This CDR3 contains 14 residues. The DNA read from the CDR3 is TGTGCCAGCAGCTTAGTACAGATGAACACTGAA. Translating it yields CASSLVQMNTE. The full CDR3 reads CASSLVQMNTEAFF.

This clone appeared many times. Coverage ceases 3 residues before the CDR3 finishes, and the germline J gene fills in the end. The chain links TRBV4-2 to TRBJ1-4; 8 bases fit TRBD1. This CDR3 spans 16 amino acids. CDR1 is LGHNA and CDR2 is YNFKEQ in the germline V gene. With 4 bases clipped from V and 4 bases from J, the junction kept 8 bases outside the gene matches. Partial CDR3 DNA: TGTGCCAGCAGCCCTGCCAGGGGACAGGTTAATGAAAAA. Translating gives CASSPARGQVNEK. The full CDR3 protein is CASSPARGQVNEKLFF.